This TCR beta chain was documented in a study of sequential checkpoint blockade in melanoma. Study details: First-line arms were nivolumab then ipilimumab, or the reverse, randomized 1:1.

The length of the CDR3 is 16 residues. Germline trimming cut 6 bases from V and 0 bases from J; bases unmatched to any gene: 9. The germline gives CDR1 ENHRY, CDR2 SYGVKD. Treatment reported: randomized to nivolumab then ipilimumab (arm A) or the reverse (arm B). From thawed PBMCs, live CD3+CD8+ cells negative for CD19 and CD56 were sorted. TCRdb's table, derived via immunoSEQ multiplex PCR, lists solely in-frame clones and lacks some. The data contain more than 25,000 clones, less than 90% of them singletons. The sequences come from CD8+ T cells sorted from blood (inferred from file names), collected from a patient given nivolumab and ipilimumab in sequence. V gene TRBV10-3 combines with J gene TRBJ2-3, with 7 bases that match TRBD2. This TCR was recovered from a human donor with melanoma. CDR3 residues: CAIRPLGGSSTDTQYF. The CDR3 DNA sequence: TGTGCCATCAGGCCCCTAGGCGGGAGCAGCACAGATACGCAGTATTTT.